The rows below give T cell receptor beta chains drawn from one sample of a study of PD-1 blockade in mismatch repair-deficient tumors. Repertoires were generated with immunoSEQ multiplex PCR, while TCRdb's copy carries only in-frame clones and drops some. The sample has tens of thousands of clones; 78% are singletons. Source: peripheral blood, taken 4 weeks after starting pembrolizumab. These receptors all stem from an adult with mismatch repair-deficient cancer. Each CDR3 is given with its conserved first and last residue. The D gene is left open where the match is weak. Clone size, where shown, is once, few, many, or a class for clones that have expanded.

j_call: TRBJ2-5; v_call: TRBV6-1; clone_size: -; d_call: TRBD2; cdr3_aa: CASSAGRETQYF; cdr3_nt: TGTGCCAGCAGTGCCGGGAGGGAGACCCAGTACTTC
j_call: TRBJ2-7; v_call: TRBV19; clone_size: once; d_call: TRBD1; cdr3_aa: CASSTPGQSSSYEQYF; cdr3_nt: TGTGCCAGTAGTACTCCGGGACAGTCGAGCTCCTACGAGCAGTACTTC
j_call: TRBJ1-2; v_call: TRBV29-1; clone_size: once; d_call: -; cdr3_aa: CSAFSGGNLPQGYTF; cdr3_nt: TGCAGCGCCTTTTCGGGGGGCAACCTTCCACAAGGCTACACCTTC
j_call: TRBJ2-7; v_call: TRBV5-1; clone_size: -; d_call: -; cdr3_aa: CASRRDFSSYEQYF; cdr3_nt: TGCGCCAGCAGAAGGGACTTTAGCTCCTACGAGCAGTACTTC
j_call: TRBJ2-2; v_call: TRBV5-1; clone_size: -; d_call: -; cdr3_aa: CASSTGQPGTGELFF; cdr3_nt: TGCGCCAGCAGCACCGGACAGCCGGGCACCGGGGAGCTGTTTTTT
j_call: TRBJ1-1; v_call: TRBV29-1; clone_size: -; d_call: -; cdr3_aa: CSAVREGLNEAFF; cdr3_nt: TGCAGCGCGGTACGCGAGGGCTTAAATGAAGCTTTCTTT
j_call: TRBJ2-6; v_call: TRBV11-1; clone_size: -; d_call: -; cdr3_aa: CASKQGAASGANVLTF; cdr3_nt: TGTGCCAGCAAACAGGGTGCGGCTTCTGGGGCCAACGTCCTGACTTTC
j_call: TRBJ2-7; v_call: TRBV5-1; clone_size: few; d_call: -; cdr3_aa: CASSFSGYEQYF; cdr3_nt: TGCGCCAGCAGCTTTAGCGGTTACGAGCAGTACTTC
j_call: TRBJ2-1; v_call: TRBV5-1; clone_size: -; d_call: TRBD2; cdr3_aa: CASSLPAGGNSYNEQFF; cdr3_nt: TGCGCCAGCAGCTTGCCAGCGGGAGGAAACTCCTACAATGAGCAGTTCTTC
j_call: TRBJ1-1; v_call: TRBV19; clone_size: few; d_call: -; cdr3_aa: CASRQGAGGRTEAFF; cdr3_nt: TGTGCCAGTAGACAAGGGGCCGGGGGAAGGACTGAAGCTTTCTTT
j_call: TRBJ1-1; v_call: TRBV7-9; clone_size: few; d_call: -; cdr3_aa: CASSLVGDTEAFF; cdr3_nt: TGTGCCAGCAGCTTAGTTGGGGACACTGAAGCTTTCTTT
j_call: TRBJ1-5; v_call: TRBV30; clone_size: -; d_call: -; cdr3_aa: CAWKLTGNNQPQHF; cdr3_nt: TGTGCCTGGAAGCTTACAGGGAACAATCAGCCCCAGCATTTT
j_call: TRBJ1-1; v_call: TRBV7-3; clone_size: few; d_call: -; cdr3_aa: CASSPTGKTEAFF; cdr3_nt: TGTGCCAGCAGCCCAACAGGGAAGACTGAAGCTTTCTTT
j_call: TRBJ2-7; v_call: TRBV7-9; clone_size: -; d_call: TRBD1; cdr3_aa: CASSLVGTGVYEQYF; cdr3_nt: TGTGCCAGCAGCTTAGTCGGGACAGGGGTTTACGAGCAGTACTTC
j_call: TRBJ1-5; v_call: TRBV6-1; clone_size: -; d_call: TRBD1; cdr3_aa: CASSDWAGGSHGQPQHF; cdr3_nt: TGTGCCAGCAGTGATTGGGCAGGGGGGAGTCACGGTCAGCCCCAGCATTTT
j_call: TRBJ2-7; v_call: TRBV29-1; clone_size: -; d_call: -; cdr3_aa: CSVVSRVFDEQYF; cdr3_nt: TGCAGCGTTGTAAGCCGGGTCTTCGACGAGCAGTACTTC
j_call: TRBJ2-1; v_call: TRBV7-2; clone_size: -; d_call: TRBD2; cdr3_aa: CASSLGLANNEQFF; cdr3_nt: TGTGCCAGCAGCCTGGGACTAGCGAACAATGAGCAGTTCTTC
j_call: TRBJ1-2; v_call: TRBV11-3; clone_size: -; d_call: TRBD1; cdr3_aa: CASSLDLLRDRYGYTF; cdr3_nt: TGTGCCAGCAGCTTAGACCTACTCCGGGACAGATATGGCTACACCTTC
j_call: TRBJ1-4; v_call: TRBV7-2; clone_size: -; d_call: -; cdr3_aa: CASSPRRDATNEKLFF; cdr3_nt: TGTGCCAGCAGTCCTCGTAGGGATGCAACTAATGAAAAACTGTTTTTT
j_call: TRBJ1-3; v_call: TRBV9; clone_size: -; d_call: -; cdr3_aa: CASSVGGIFSGNTIYF; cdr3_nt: TGTGCCAGCAGCGTAGGGGGAATCTTCTCTGGAAACACCATATATTTT
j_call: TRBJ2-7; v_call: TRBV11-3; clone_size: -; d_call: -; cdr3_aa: CASSGGRQPGEQYF; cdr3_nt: TGTGCCAGCAGCGGGGGCCGACAACCAGGTGAGCAGTACTTC
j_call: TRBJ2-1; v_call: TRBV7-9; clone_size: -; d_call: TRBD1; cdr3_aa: CASSLKQGVFDEQFF; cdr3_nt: TGTGCCAGCAGCTTAAAACAGGGGGTTTTCGATGAGCAGTTCTTC
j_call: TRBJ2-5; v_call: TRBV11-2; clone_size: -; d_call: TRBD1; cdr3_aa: CASSRTGVQETQYF; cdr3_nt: TGTGCCAGCAGCCGTACAGGGGTCCAAGAGACCCAGTACTTC
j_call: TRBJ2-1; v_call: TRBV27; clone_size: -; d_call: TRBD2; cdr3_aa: CASSLSGGRAYNEQFF; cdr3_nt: TGTGCCAGCAGTTTATCCGGCGGGAGGGCCTACAATGAGCAGTTCTTC
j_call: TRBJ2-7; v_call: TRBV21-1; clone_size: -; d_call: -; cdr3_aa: CASSKTGSEQYF; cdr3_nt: TGTGCCAGCAGCAAGACGGGGTCCGAGCAGTACTTC
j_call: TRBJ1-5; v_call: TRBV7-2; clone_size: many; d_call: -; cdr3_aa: CASSLVHDWMSNQPQHF; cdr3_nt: TGTGCCAGCAGCTTAGTACATGACTGGATGAGCAATCAGCCCCAGCATTTT
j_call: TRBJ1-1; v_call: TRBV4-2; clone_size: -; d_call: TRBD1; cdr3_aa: CASSQGPGGNTEAFF; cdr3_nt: TGTGCCAGCAGCCAGGGCCCAGGGGGGAACACTGAAGCTTTCTTT